What follows is one T cell receptor (beta chain) and its context. Its antigen remains unknown. This sample was taken from a study of CD8 T cells in Susac syndrome. General observations from the study: The authors found around 15 Susac-specific public clones in total CD8+ repertoires and a few in CD8+ TEMRA repertoires.

Random hexamers were used to reverse transcribe an amount of roughly 0.5 to 1 ug RNA. TCRdb processed the immunoSEQ multiplex PCR reads anew with MiXCR; each CDR3 protein has one entry. Of tens of thousands of distinct CDR3 sequences listed, about 96% are singletons. Germline V gene sequence: CDR1 LGHDT, CDR2 YNNKEL (reference sequence). This CDR3 has 17 amino acids. V shed 1 base and J 4 bases; nucleotides not matched to a gene: 9. The sequence was obtained from a human donor with Susac syndrome. Sequenced input: CD8+ T cells from PBMCs. The chain is built from TRBV3-1 and TRBJ2-1, with 8 positions matching TRBD2. The CDR3, as DNA: TGTGCCAGCAGCCAAGGTCCGGTAGCGGGGACATACAATGAGCAGTTCTTC. The encoded protein is CASSQGPVAGTYNEQFF.